The subject of this entry is one T cell receptor beta chain. The data were taken from a study of control samples from healthy donors and cancer patients. Data came from immunoSEQ multiplex PCR; TCRdb stores just in-frame clones and leaves some out. The data hold roughly 150,000 clones, with 93% observed a single time. The clonotype comes from a man between 18 and 35 years old in good health. Sequenced material: blood.

The CDR3 protein is CASSPSGGTYRNEQFF. The CDR3 DNA follows: TGCGCCAGCAGCCCCAGTGGGGGGACGTACCGCAATGAGCAGTTCTTC. The J gene is TRBJ2-1, the V gene TRBV4-1; maybe TRBD2 (6 bases). Germline V gives CDR1 MGHRA, CDR2 YSYEKL. The CDR3 is 16 residues long. The germline V and J ends were trimmed by 4 bases and 6 bases, with 19 bases remaining between them.